A single sample is the source of the 21 T cell receptor beta chains below, sequenced in a study of blood T cell repertoires in COVID-19. Using immunoSEQ multiplex PCR, the repertoire was profiled, and TCRdb retains in-frame clones only, with some absent. The sample lists about 98,000 clones, nearly 90% occurring once. Sequencing was carried out using peripheral blood. The origin of the receptors is a man between 65 and 85 years old with acute or convalescent COVID-19.

The chain links TRBV28 to TRBJ1-3; 8 nucleotides line up with TRBD1. CDR1 MDHEN and CDR2 SYDVKM come from the germline V gene. The CDR3 runs 16 residues. J lost 3 bases, V lost 0 bases, and 4 bases had no gene match. CDR3 DNA sequence: TGTGCCAGCAGTTTATGGACAGGGGATGGTGGAAACACCATATATTTT. It yields the protein CASSLWTGDGGNTIYF.

The V and J genes are TRBV6-5 and TRBJ2-7; D ambiguous. Trimming stripped 6 bases from V and 5 bases from J, with 11 bases between. This CDR3 is built from 12 residues. The germline CDR1 and CDR2 sequences are MNHEY and SVGAGI. The CDR3 DNA follows: TGTGCCAGCAGAAACCAGGTACACGAGCAGTACTTC. It translates to CASRNQVHEQYF.

The J gene is TRBJ2-7, the V gene TRBV28; D ambiguous. The germline CDR1 and CDR2 sequences are MDHEN and SYDVKM. This CDR3 is 11 amino acids long. The V gene lost 5 bases and the J gene lost 2 bases, with 4 bases spanning the gap. This CDR3 is CASSTPYEQYF. As DNA, the CDR3 is TGTGCCAGCAGTACTCCCTACGAGCAGTACTTC.

Concerning this clone: The same CDR3 arises from other DNA sequences in this sample as well. The gene calls are TRBV27 and TRBJ1-2, with 9 bases fitting TRBD1. CDR1 is MNHEY and CDR2 is SMNVEV in the germline V gene (reference sequence). V dropped 3 bases and J dropped 2; count of bases not matched to a gene: 1. The CDR3 is 14 amino acids. Here the CDR3 reads CASSLGQGNYGYTF. CDR3 DNA sequence: TGTGCCAGCAGTTTGGGACAGGGCAACTATGGCTACACCTTC.

The rearrangement uses TRBV5-1 and TRBJ1-2; 7 bases match TRBD1. Germline V gene lookup returns CDR1 SGHRS and CDR2 YFSETQ. CDR3 length: 17 residues. With V trimmed by 3 bases and J by 0 bases, 11 bases remained unmatched. DNA for the CDR3: TGCGCCAGCAGCTCAGGCTCCGGGACAGCATCTAACTATGGCTACACCTTC. Encoded protein: CASSSGSGTASNYGYTF.

This chain uses TRBV15 with TRBJ2-2; maybe TRBD1 (6 bases). The germline gives CDR1 LNHNV, CDR2 YYDKDF (reference sequence). V lost 0 bases and J lost 0, with 8 bases in between. CDR3 length: 16 residues. The CDR3 nucleotides are TGTGCCACCAGCAGAGAAAACAGGGCGAACACCGGGGAGCTGTTTTTT. Translation: CATSRENRANTGELFF.

This chain links TRBV7-3 with TRBJ1-1; TRBD1 matches at 9 bases. CDR1 and CDR2 from the germline V gene are SGHTA and FQGTGA. V was clipped by 5 bases and J by 1 base; unmatched bases: 14. CDR3 length: 18 residues. This chain's CDR3 is CASSQETGGRVTNTEAFF. The DNA of the CDR3 is TGTGCCAGCAGCCAAGAGACAGGGGGAAGGGTAACGAACACTGAAGCTTTCTTT.

This chain connects TRBV18 to TRBJ1-2; tentative D call: TRBD1 (5 bases). CDR1 KGHSH and CDR2 LQKENI come from the germline V gene. The CDR3 is 13 residues long. Trimming took off 3 bases at V and 6 bases at J, with 11 bases between the two ends. CDR3: CASSPLGPDGYTF. In nucleotides, the CDR3 is TGTGCCAGCTCACCTCTGGGGCCCGATGGCTACACCTTC.

J is TRBJ1-2 and V is TRBV5-6; D is perhaps TRBD1 (6 bases). Germline assignment: CDR1 SGHDT and CDR2 YYEEEE. The CDR3 contains 14 residues. V lost 1 base and J 2 bases, leaving 9 bases between the germline ends. The CDR3 region has the DNA TGTGCCAGCAGCTTGACAGGGTTCAACTATGGCTACACCTTC. This sequence encodes CASSLTGFNYGYTF.

The V gene is TRBV4-1, the J gene TRBJ2-5; no definite D call. Germline CDR1 MGHRA, CDR2 YSYEKL. Between the trimmed V and J ends, which lost 0 bases and 10 bases, there was a span of 21 bases. The CDR3 is made up of 16 amino acids. The CDR3 DNA follows: TGCGCCAGCAGCCAAGAATTGTCTGGAGCTTTCCCAAGCCAGTACTTC. Translating it yields CASSQELSGAFPSQYF.

The chain has TRBV5-1 and TRBJ2-1; 10 nucleotides agree with TRBD1. CDR3 length equals 17 residues. Germline assignment: CDR1 SGHRS and CDR2 YFSETQ. Unmatched junction bases numbered 12, after V lost 5 bases and J lost 4 bases. The CDR3 loop reads CASSSSTRTGGYNEQFF. DNA of the CDR3: TGCGCCAGCAGTTCTTCCACACGGACAGGGGGGTACAATGAGCAGTTCTTC.

The CDR3 region is CASSFASGAGPRRTGELFF. The CDR3 DNA reads as TGCGCCAGCAGCTTTGCTAGCGGGGCAGGTCCCAGGAGAACCGGGGAGCTGTTTTTT. This rearrangement joins TRBV5-1 to TRBJ2-2; 9 bases align to TRBD2. The CDR3 runs 19 residues. V was clipped by 2 bases and J by 5 bases; unmatched bases: 16. Germline CDR1 is SGHRS and CDR2 is YFSETQ.

The V and J genes are TRBV9 and TRBJ1-1; 7 bases map to TRBD1. The CDR3 is 16 amino acids. V was clipped by 8 bases and J by 5 bases; unmatched bases: 18. CDR1 is SGDLS, CDR2 YYNGEE, per germline. The DNA for the CDR3 is TGTGCCAGTTCTAGAATGAGGGGGCAGGGGCATACTGAAGCTTTCTTT. Encoded protein: CASSRMRGQGHTEAFF.

The rearrangement uses TRBV9 and TRBJ2-2; the match to TRBD2 covers 12 bases. Unmatched junction bases numbered 2, after V lost 4 bases and J lost 4 bases. Germline V gene data show CDR1 as SGDLS and CDR2 as YYNGEE. This CDR3 has 15 residues. The CDR3 is CASSTGLAGTGELFF. The CDR3 DNA reads as TGTGCCAGCAGCACGGGACTAGCGGGCACCGGGGAGCTGTTTTTT.

V usage is TRBV19 and J usage is TRBJ2-7, with TRBD1 matching over 10 bases. Germline lookup yields CDR1 LNHDA and CDR2 SQIVND (reference sequence). V gave up 4 bases and J gave up 12 bases; unmatched junction bases: 9. CDR3 length equals 13 residues. The CDR3 region has the DNA TGTGCCAGTAGTACCGACAGGGGGCGCCTCCGGTACTTC. Translating it yields CASSTDRGRLRYF.

The V gene is TRBV6-5, the J gene TRBJ1-2, with D possibly matching TRBD1 (6 bases). V was trimmed by 8 bases and J by 0 bases, leaving 16 bases between them. The CDR3 totals 15 residues. Germline V gene data show CDR1 as MNHEY and CDR2 as SVGAGI. The CDR3 sequence: CASRPGGRANYGYTF. The CDR3, as DNA: TGTGCCAGCCGACCGGGGGGGCGGGCTAACTATGGCTACACCTTC.

This chain joins TRBV2 and TRBJ2-1, with D tentatively TRBD1 (5 bases). The V gene lost 11 bases and the J gene lost 5 bases, with 19 bases spanning the gap. This CDR3 has 14 amino acids. CDR1 and CDR2 (germline): SNHLY, FYNNEI. The CDR3 DNA reads as TGTGCCTCAACCCCGGCAGGGTCCCACAATGAGCAGTTCTTC. Amino acid sequence: CASTPAGSHNEQFF.

This clone was seen a few times. The chain combines TRBV5-1 with TRBJ1-2; TRBD1 matches at 10 bases. V was clipped by 2 bases and J by 7 bases; unmatched bases: 5. Germline assignment: CDR1 SGHRS and CDR2 YFSETQ. The CDR3 consists of 14 residues. DNA of the CDR3: TGCGCCAGCAGCTTAAAGGGACAGGGGTTTGGCTACACCTTC. This codes for CASSLKGQGFGYTF.

The genes are TRBV5-1 and TRBJ2-7; 7 positions agree with TRBD2. This CDR3 region has 14 residues. Trimming took 3 bases from V and 0 from J; bases not matched to a gene: 3. Germline assignment: CDR1 SGHRS and CDR2 YFSETQ. The CDR3 nucleotides are TGCGCCAGCAGCTCGGGACTATCCTCCTACGAGCAGTACGTC. Translating it yields CASSSGLSSYEQYV.

CDR3 region: CAWSVYPRSVTGELFF. Written as DNA, the CDR3 is TGTGCCTGGAGTGTATACCCTAGGTCGGTCACCGGGGAGCTGTTTTTT. The chain joins TRBV30 to TRBJ2-2; D uncertain. The CDR3 extends over 16 amino acids. Trimming took off 0 bases at V and 4 bases at J, with 15 bases between the two ends. Germline CDR1 GTSNPN, CDR2 SVGIG (reference sequence).

This chain connects TRBV5-6 to TRBJ2-3; 8 bases fit TRBD2. CDR1 and CDR2 (germline): SGHDT, YYEEEE. The trim removed 1 base at V and 9 bases at J, leaving 13 bases unmatched. CDR3 length equals 16 residues. The CDR3 protein is CASSLRSGGLLVTQYF. CDR3 sequence (DNA): TGTGCCAGCAGCTTGAGAAGCGGGGGCCTTCTAGTGACGCAGTATTTT.